These 9 T cell receptor beta chains originate from one sample sequenced in a study of blood T cell repertoires in COVID-19. Sequencing used immunoSEQ multiplex PCR; TCRdb keeps in-frame clones, though not all of them. The sample gives about 150,000 clones, around 80% of which show up once; approximately 7.3% is in the top ten. The sample was PBMCs or T cells enriched from blood (not recorded which). Receptors were obtained from a man aged 50-60 years who had recovered from COVID-19.

J is TRBJ1-1 and V is TRBV19; D not certain. V lost 0 bases to trimming and J lost 1 base, with 6 bases between them. CDR3 length: 14 residues. Germline CDR1 and CDR2: LNHDA and SQIVND (reference sequence). CDR3 nucleotide sequence: TGTGCCAGTAGTATAGATTGGGCGAACACTGAAGCTTTCTTT. Protein sequence: CASSIDWANTEAFF.

This clone has just a few counts. Here the CDR3 DNA reads TGTGCCAGCAGCTTAGCGCTTGAGCCCTACGAGCAGTACTTC. Translated: CASSLALEPYEQYF. The genes are TRBV7-9 and TRBJ2-7, with D uncertain. Trimming removed 0 bases at V and 2 bases at J, with 8 bases between. The CDR3 consists of 14 residues. Germline V CDR1 and CDR2: SEHNR, FQNEAQ (reference sequence).

The gene calls are TRBV7-9 and TRBJ1-2; 9 bases are a match to TRBD1. Trimming took 11 bases from V and 2 from J; bases not matched to a gene: 12. There are 15 residues in the CDR3. Germline V gene lookup returns CDR1 SEHNR and CDR2 FQNEAQ (reference sequence). The CDR3 loop reads CAFFDPGQGNYGYTF. CDR3 sequence (DNA): TGTGCCTTCTTCGACCCGGGACAGGGAAACTATGGCTACACCTTC.

The chain recombines TRBV6-6 with TRBJ2-7, with 9 bases identical to TRBD2. Germline V gene sequence: CDR1 MNHNY, CDR2 SVGAGI (reference sequence). Trimming at V came to 7 bases and at J to 7 bases, leaving 11 bases not matched to a gene. The CDR3 sequence is 14 residues long. Written as DNA, the CDR3 is TGTGCCAGCAATACCGGGACTAGCCTCCTTGAGCAGTACTTC. Translated, it gives CASNTGTSLLEQYF.

The rearrangement joins TRBV5-1 to TRBJ2-3; TRBD2 agrees at 13 bases. The CDR3 has 18 amino acids. J lost 5 bases, V lost 5 bases, and 14 bases had no gene match. Germline V gives CDR1 SGHRS, CDR2 YFSETQ. The CDR3 sequence is CASSNPQTSGGLVDTQYF. In DNA form, the CDR3 reads TGCGCCAGCAGTAATCCTCAGACTAGCGGGGGGCTCGTAGATACGCAGTATTTT.

The chain recombines TRBV30 with TRBJ1-6, with D maybe TRBD1 (6 bases). Germline CDR1 and CDR2: GTSNPN and SVGIG (reference sequence). Trimming removed 4 bases from V and 0 bases from J, with 10 bases in between. The CDR3 consists of 15 residues. The CDR3 reads CAWNQGSSYNSPLHF. The CDR3 DNA reads TGTGCCTGGAATCAGGGGAGCTCCTATAATTCACCCCTCCACTTT.

This sequence joins TRBV6-5 and TRBJ2-7; TRBD2 matches 7 bases. CDR1 and CDR2 from the germline V gene are MNHEY and SVGAGI. This CDR3 has 15 amino acids. Trimming cost V 10 bases and J 0 bases; bases outside gene matches: 12. The CDR3 sequence is CATEPGASGSYEQYF. The CDR3 DNA is TGTGCCACCGAACCCGGGGCTAGCGGCTCCTACGAGCAGTACTTC.

The V gene is TRBV29-1, the J gene TRBJ2-1, with 8 bases matching TRBD2. Unmatched junction bases numbered 8, after V lost 4 bases and J lost 3 bases. The CDR3 sequence is 15 residues long. Germline loops: CDR1 SQVTM, CDR2 ANQGSEA. CDR3 sequence (DNA): TGCAGCGTTGCCACCGGGACTAGTGGCTACAATGAGCAGTTCTTC. As protein: CSVATGTSGYNEQFF.

The sample holds a few counts of this clone. The rearrangement joins TRBV6-2 or TRBV6-3 to TRBJ1-6; weak D call: TRBD1 (5 bases). Germline V CDR1 and CDR2: MNHEY, SVGEGT. The CDR3 extends over 15 amino acids. V lost 2 bases to trimming and J lost 9 bases, with 14 bases between them. This CDR3 reads CASSYAGIYGSPLHF. CDR3 DNA sequence: TGTGCCAGCAGTTACGCAGGGATTTACGGTTCACCCCTCCACTTT.